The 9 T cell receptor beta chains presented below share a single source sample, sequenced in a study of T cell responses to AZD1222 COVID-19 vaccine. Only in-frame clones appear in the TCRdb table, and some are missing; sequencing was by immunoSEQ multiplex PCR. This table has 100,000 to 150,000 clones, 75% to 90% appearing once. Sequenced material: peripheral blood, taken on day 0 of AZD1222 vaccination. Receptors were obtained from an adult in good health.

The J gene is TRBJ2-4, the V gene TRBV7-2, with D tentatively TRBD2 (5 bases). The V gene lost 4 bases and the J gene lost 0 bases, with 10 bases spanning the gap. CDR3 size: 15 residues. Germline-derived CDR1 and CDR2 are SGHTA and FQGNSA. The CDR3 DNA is TGTGCCAGCAGCTCTATAGCGCTAGCCAAAAACATTCAGTACTTC. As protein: CASSSIALAKNIQYF.

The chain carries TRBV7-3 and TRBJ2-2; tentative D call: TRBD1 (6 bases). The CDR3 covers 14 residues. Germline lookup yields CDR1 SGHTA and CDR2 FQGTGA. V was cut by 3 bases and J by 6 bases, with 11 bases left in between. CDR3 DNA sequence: TGTGCCAGCAGCTTCCAGGGGAGAGCCGGGGAGCTGTTTTTT. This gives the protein CASSFQGRAGELFF.

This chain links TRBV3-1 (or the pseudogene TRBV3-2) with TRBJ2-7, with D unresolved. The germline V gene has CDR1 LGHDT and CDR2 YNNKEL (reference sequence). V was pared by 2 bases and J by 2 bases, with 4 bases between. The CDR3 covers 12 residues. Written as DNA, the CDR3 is TGTGCCAGCAGCCAAAGTCCCTACGAGCAGTACTTC. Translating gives CASSQSPYEQYF.

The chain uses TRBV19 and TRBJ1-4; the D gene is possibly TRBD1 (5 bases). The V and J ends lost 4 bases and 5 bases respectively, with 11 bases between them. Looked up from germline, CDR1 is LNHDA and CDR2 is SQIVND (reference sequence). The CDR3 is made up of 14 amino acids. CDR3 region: CASSTRDGNEKLFF. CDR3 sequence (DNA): TGTGCCAGTAGTACCAGGGACGGGAATGAAAAACTGTTTTTT. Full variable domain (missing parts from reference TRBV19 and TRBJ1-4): DGGITQSPKYLFRKEGQNVTLSCEQNLNHDAMYWYRQDPGQGLRLIYYSQIVNDFQKGDIAEGYSVSREKKESFPLTVTSAQKNPTAFYLCASSTRDGNEKLFFGSGTQLSVL.

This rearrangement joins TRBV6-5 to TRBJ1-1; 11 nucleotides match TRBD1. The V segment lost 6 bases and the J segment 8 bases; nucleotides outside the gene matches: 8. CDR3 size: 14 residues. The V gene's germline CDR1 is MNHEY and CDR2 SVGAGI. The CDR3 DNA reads TGTGCCAGCAGAGCTGGGACAGGGGGATTGGAAGCTTTCTTT. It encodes CASRAGTGGLEAFF.

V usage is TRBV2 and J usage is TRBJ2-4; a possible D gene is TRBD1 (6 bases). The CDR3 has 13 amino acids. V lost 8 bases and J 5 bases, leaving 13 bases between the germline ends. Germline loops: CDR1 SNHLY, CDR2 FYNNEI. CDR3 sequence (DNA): TGTGCCAGCGGCAGAGGACAGCAAAACATTCAGTACTTC. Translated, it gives CASGRGQQNIQYF.

The CDR3 loop reads CASSKVGLAGSIPAEQYF. CDR3 nucleotide sequence: TGCGCCAGCAGCAAGGTTGGACTAGCTGGCTCTATTCCGGCCGAGCAGTACTTC. The genes are TRBV5-1 and TRBJ2-7, with TRBD2 identical over 8 bases. Germline V lookup: CDR1 SGHRS, CDR2 YFSETQ. With V trimmed by 4 bases and J by 6 bases, 21 bases remained unmatched. This CDR3 region has 18 residues.

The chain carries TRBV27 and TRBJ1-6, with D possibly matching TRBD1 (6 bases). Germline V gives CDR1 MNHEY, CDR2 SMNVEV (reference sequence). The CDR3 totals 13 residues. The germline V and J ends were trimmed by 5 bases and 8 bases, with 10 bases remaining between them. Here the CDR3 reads CASSHRQDSPLHF. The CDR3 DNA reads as TGTGCCAGCAGTCACCGACAGGATTCACCCCTCCACTTT.

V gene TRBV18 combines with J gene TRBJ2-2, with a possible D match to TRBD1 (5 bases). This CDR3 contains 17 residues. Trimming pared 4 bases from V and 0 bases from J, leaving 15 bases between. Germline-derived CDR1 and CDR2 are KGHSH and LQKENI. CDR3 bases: TGTGCCAGCTCACAAGGACACAATCCCTCGAACACCGGGGAGCTGTTTTTT. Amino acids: CASSQGHNPSNTGELFF.